This T cell receptor (beta chain) was recovered during a study of blood T cell repertoires in COVID-19. Looking at the study overall: Acute and convalescent COVID-19 specimens originated in the United States, Italy and Spain. The analysed material was cDNA or gDNA that came from T cells, B-cell-depleted T cells, or PBMCs.

Methods used by the authors: Amplification of reference gene primers was used by the study to estimate nucleated cell counts. Produced via immunoSEQ multiplex PCR; TCRdb's table is partial and in-frame only. The D gene and trimming were derived from the DNA, and the V and J assignments and clone size from that table. Among fewer than 80,000 clones, about four fifths were seen once, and the ten largest hold 8.5% to 10%. This clone occurred a few times. Germline CDR1 and CDR2: SGHTS and YDEGEE. Trimming took 5 bases from V and 2 from J; bases not matched to a gene: 5. This CDR3 spans 15 amino acids. V and J are TRBV5-8 and TRBJ2-7; the match to TRBD2 covers 12 bases. This receptor was identified in a woman older than 75 with acute or convalescent COVID-19. The specimen was peripheral blood. The DNA for the CDR3 is TGTGCCAGCAGTGCCAGACTAGCGGGGGCCTACGAGCAGTACTTC. Its translation is CASSARLAGAYEQYF.